Following are 13 T cell receptor beta chains from one sample sequenced in a study of siplizumab effects on memory and regulatory T cells. Generated by immunoSEQ multiplex PCR, the TCRdb table keeps only in-frame clones and is missing some. This sample has around 100,000 clones, with 91% found just once. The sequenced sample was CD4+ T cells sorted from blood. The source of these receptors is a human donor in good health.

The chain joins TRBV5-1 to TRBJ1-1, with D tentatively TRBD1 (6 bases). The CDR3 runs 15 residues. Germline V gene data show CDR1 as SGHRS and CDR2 as YFSETQ. The V and J ends lost 2 bases and 1 base respectively, with 12 bases between them. The CDR3 sequence is CASSFTGGENTEAFF. The CDR3 DNA reads as TGCGCCAGCAGCTTCACGGGGGGCGAGAACACTGAAGCTTTCTTT.

The rearrangement joins TRBV5-1 to TRBJ1-1; D unresolved. The CDR3 length is 12 residues. Germline loops: CDR1 SGHRS, CDR2 YFSETQ. V was cut by 7 bases and J by 4 bases, with 11 bases left in between. The CDR3 protein is CASQTPGTEAFF. The CDR3 DNA follows: TGCGCCAGCCAGACTCCGGGCACTGAAGCTTTCTTT.

The chain has TRBV6-1 and TRBJ2-1, with TRBD2 matching 8 bases. The germline V gene encodes CDR1 MNHNS and CDR2 SASEGT. This CDR3 has 14 residues. With V trimmed by 7 bases and J by 7 bases, 9 bases remained unmatched. CDR3 region: CASTLGLAGNEQFF. Here the CDR3 DNA reads TGTGCCAGCACCTTAGGACTAGCCGGGAATGAGCAGTTCTTC.

V usage is TRBV5-4 and J usage is TRBJ2-1; a possible D gene is TRBD1 (5 bases). V was trimmed by 2 bases and J by 0 bases, leaving 9 bases between them. The CDR3 sequence is 15 residues long. Germline-derived CDR1 and CDR2 are SGHNT and YYREEE (reference sequence). The CDR3, as DNA: TGTGCCAGCAGCTTTCAGGGTAGCTCCTACAATGAGCAGTTCTTC. This sequence encodes CASSFQGSSYNEQFF.

This chain uses TRBV5-6 with TRBJ2-3; tentative D call: TRBD2 (6 bases). Germline loops: CDR1 SGHDT, CDR2 YYEEEE. The CDR3 is 13 residues long. V was pared by 1 base and J by 5 bases, with 8 bases between. The CDR3 loop is CASSLRRGDTQYF. The CDR3 DNA is TGTGCCAGCAGCTTGAGGCGGGGAGATACGCAGTATTTT.

The chain couples TRBV11-2 to TRBJ1-1; D unclear. The germline CDR1 and CDR2 sequences are SGHAT and FQNNGV. The V end was cut by 1 base, the J end by 3 bases, with 12 bases between. This CDR3 spans 15 amino acids. This chain's CDR3 is CASSLGRPKHTEAFF. The CDR3 bases are TGTGCCAGCAGCTTAGGACGGCCGAAACACACTGAAGCTTTCTTT.

The chain has TRBV18 and TRBJ1-2, with 7 nucleotides matching TRBD1. Per the germline V gene, CDR1 is KGHSH and CDR2 is LQKENI. Unmatched junction bases numbered 9, after V lost 3 bases and J lost 5 bases. The CDR3 consists of 15 residues. CDR3 in amino acids: CASSPSITGEYGYTF. CDR3 bases: TGTGCCAGCTCACCTAGTATCACAGGGGAATATGGCTACACCTTC.

This clone was recorded a few times. The J gene is TRBJ1-6, the V gene TRBV18; 11 nucleotides align to TRBD1. This CDR3 has 15 residues. After removal of 5 bases from V and 7 bases from J, the junction contained 4 bases not matched to a gene. Germline CDR1 KGHSH, CDR2 LQKENI. The CDR3 sequence: CASSSGQGANSPLHF. The CDR3, as DNA: TGTGCCAGCTCATCTGGACAGGGGGCCAATTCACCCCTCCACTTT.

To note about this clone: One junction end disagrees with the germline gene, perhaps due to a read error. The chain carries TRBV6-5 and TRBJ2-7; TRBD1 aligns across 9 bases. This CDR3 region has 13 residues. The germline gives CDR1 MNHEY, CDR2 SVGAGI. In DNA form, the CDR3 reads TGTGCCAGCAGTCAGTACACACAGGGGGCTGGGGTTTTC. Its translation: CASSQYTQGAGVF.

The rearrangement links TRBV2 to TRBJ2-7, with 9 bases fitting TRBD1. With 4 bases clipped from V and 3 bases from J, the junction kept 10 bases outside the gene matches. Germline V gene sequence: CDR1 SNHLY, CDR2 FYNNEI. This CDR3 has 16 amino acids. CDR3 sequence: CASSVRSRDRVYEQYF. CDR3 DNA sequence: TGTGCCAGCAGTGTCCGTTCTCGGGACAGGGTCTACGAGCAGTACTTC.

The chain recombines TRBV6-1 with TRBJ1-6; D is uncertain. Germline CDR1 reads MNHNS; CDR2 reads SASEGT. The CDR3 has 15 amino acids. Trimming removed 2 bases at V and 1 base at J, with 6 bases between. The CDR3 region has the DNA TGTGCCAGCAGTGAACAGGTATCCTATAATTCACCCCTCCACTTT. It yields the protein CASSEQVSYNSPLHF.

This sequence joins TRBV19 and TRBJ1-2, with TRBD1 identical over 9 bases. Germline-derived CDR1 and CDR2 are LNHDA and SQIVND (reference sequence). The CDR3 loop spans 14 amino acids. The J segment lost 6 bases and the V segment lost 6 bases, leaving 8 bases of the junction unmatched. The DNA of the CDR3 is TGTGCCAGTAGGGGACCGGGACAGGGAAATGGCTACACCTTC. Residues: CASRGPGQGNGYTF.

This chain uses TRBV6-6 with TRBJ1-2; D is uncertain. Trimming took 7 bases from V and 6 from J, leaving 15 bases between them. CDR1 MNHNY and CDR2 SVGAGI come from the germline V gene (reference sequence). The CDR3 totals 13 residues. The DNA for the CDR3 is TGTGCCAGCACTATAGGCGTGGGTCATGGCTACACCTTC. It codes for CASTIGVGHGYTF.